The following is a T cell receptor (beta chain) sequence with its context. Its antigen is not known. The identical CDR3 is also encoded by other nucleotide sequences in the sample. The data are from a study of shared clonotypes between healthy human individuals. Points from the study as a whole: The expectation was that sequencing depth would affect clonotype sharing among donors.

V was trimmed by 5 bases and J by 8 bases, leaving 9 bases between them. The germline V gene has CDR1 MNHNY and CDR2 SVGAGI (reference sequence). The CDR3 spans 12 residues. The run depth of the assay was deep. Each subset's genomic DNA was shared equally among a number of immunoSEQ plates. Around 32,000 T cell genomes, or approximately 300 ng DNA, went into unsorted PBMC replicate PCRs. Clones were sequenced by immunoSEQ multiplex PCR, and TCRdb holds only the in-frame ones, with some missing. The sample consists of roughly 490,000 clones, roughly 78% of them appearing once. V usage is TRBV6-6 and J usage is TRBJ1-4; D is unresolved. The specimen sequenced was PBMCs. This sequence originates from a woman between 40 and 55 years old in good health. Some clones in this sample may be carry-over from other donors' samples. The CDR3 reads CASSPRGEKLFF. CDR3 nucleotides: TGTGCCAGCAGTCCCCGTGGCGAAAAACTGTTTTTT.